The sequence of this TCR beta chain was determined in a study of blood T cell repertoires in COVID-19. The overall study: Acute-phase and convalescent COVID-19 samples originated in the United States, Italy and Spain.

The CDR3 sequence is 15 residues long. CDR1 is SGHNT and CDR2 is YYREEE in the germline V gene (reference sequence). V lost 4 bases, J lost 0 bases, and 12 bases lay in between. Clones were read by immunoSEQ multiplex PCR, and TCRdb kept only the in-frame ones, dropping some. The sample lists 200,000 to 250,000 clones; approximately 90% were seen once. The chain carries TRBV5-4 and TRBJ2-3; D may be TRBD2 (5 bases). Sequences were obtained from peripheral blood. This sequence was found in a woman between 35 and 50 years old who had recovered from COVID-19. The CDR3 DNA reads as TGTGCCAGCAGCCAAGGGCAGCGGAGCACAGATACGCAGTATTTT. This translates into CASSQGQRSTDTQYF.